A single sample gave rise to the 10 T cell receptor beta chains below, sequenced in a study of cytomegalovirus exposure and HLA in healthy donors. Primers for the PCR totalled 60 Vbeta and 13 Jbeta. Using immunoSEQ multiplex PCR, the repertoire was profiled, and TCRdb retains in-frame clones only, with some absent. The sample yields more than 60,000 clones, about four fifths seen once. Sequenced input: PBMCs. These receptors all stem from a woman in her thirties in good health and CMV-seronegative.

V gene TRBV13 combines with J gene TRBJ1-2; 12 nucleotides align to TRBD1. Trimming at V came to 5 bases and at J to 6 bases, leaving 4 bases not matched to a gene. This CDR3 comprises 14 residues. The V gene's germline CDR1 is PRHDT and CDR2 FYEKMQ (reference sequence). Here the CDR3 DNA reads TGTGCCAGCAGCGCCGGGACAGGGGGCAATGGCTACACCTTC. Its protein is CASSAGTGGNGYTF.

The V gene is TRBV2, the J gene TRBJ2-3; tentative D call: TRBD2 (5 bases). Trimming left V 11 bases short and J 6 bases short, with 12 bases between. Germline V gene lookup returns CDR1 SNHLY and CDR2 FYNNEI. The CDR3 sequence is 11 residues long. The CDR3 region has the DNA TGTGCCGATGCGGAGCGGGATACGCAGTATTTT. This encodes CADAERDTQYF.

V is TRBV4-1 and J is TRBJ1-4; maybe TRBD1 (6 bases). The V and J ends lost 4 bases and 4 bases respectively, with 13 bases between them. Looked up from germline, CDR1 is MGHRA and CDR2 is YSYEKL. CDR3 length: 15 amino acids. The CDR3: CASSPKQGINEKLFF. Here the CDR3 DNA reads TGCGCCAGCAGCCCAAAACAGGGCATTAATGAAAAACTGTTTTTT.

This chain links TRBV5-1 with TRBJ1-6, with TRBD1 matching 8 bases. CDR1 is SGHRS and CDR2 is YFSETQ in the germline V gene. The CDR3 covers 17 residues. The trim removed 1 base at V and 6 bases at J, leaving 9 bases unmatched. CDR3 nucleotide sequence: TGCGCCAGCAGCTTGCAGCCGGACAGGGCGGCTAATTCACCCCTCCACTTT. Amino acid sequence: CASSLQPDRAANSPLHF.

In its sample, this clone was seen once. V is TRBV6-5 and J is TRBJ2-7; a possible D gene is TRBD1 (6 bases). With 6 bases removed from V and 0 bases from J, the gap between germline ends came to 15 bases. The CDR3 totals 15 residues. The germline CDR1 and CDR2 sequences are MNHEY and SVGAGI. Here the CDR3 reads CASRRSGASSYEQYF. CDR3 nucleotides: TGTGCCAGCAGACGCTCAGGGGCAAGCTCCTACGAGCAGTACTTC.

As concerns this clone: Other DNA sequences of this sample code for an identical CDR3. The chain links TRBV5-1 to TRBJ1-2, with D perhaps matching TRBD1 (5 bases). Trimming removed 0 bases from V and 2 bases from J, with 11 bases in between. The CDR3 consists of 15 residues. Germline values: CDR1 SGHRS, CDR2 YFSETQ. The CDR3 nucleotides are TGCGCCAGCAGCTTGGCCGGGGGGGGGAACTATGGCTACACCTTC. Its protein product is CASSLAGGGNYGYTF.

This rearrangement joins TRBV6-1 to TRBJ1-3; D not resolved. The CDR3 has 14 residues. The V end was cut by 4 bases, the J end by 1 base, with 8 bases between. Looked up from germline, CDR1 is MNHNS and CDR2 is SASEGT. The CDR3 protein is CASSGRGSGNTIYF. The CDR3 bases are TGTGCCAGCAGTGGTCGAGGATCTGGAAACACCATATATTTT.

The CDR3 reads CASSLVGGDYEQYF. CDR3 DNA: TGTGCCAGCAGCTTAGTAGGGGGGGACTACGAGCAGTACTTC. V gene TRBV11-2 combines with J gene TRBJ2-7; possible D gene TRBD2, 7 bases. Trimming cost V 1 base and J 3 bases, with 10 bases left between them. Germline loops: CDR1 SGHAT, CDR2 FQNNGV. The CDR3 has 14 residues.

V gene TRBV2 combines with J gene TRBJ1-5; no firm D call. Germline V gene lookup returns CDR1 SNHLY and CDR2 FYNNEI. V lost 1 base and J lost 15, with 13 bases in between. The CDR3 consists of 12 residues. CDR3 DNA sequence: TGTGCCAGCAGTGAAGAGGCGGGAATAAGGCATTTT. Protein sequence: CASSEEAGIRHF.

The chain uses TRBV7-7 and TRBJ1-1; D gene ambiguous. This CDR3 region has 13 residues. CDR1 and CDR2 from the germline V gene are SSHAT and FNYEAQ (reference sequence). The V end lost 2 bases, the J end lost 2 bases, and 6 bases lay between the germline ends. CDR3 protein: CASSLRSNTEAFF. CDR3 nucleotides: TGTGCCAGCAGCTTAAGGAGTAACACTGAAGCTTTCTTT.